This TCR beta chain emerged from a study of T-cell memory formation after mild COVID-19. Study-level points and caveats: Those CD4+ clones that contracted were mainly in CM and EM (CD8+ ones in EMRA). Pre-infection memory harbored some responding clones, suggesting cross-reactive memory joined.

Germline loops: CDR1 SGHRS, CDR2 YFSETQ. The ends were cut back, 0 bases at V and 0 bases at J, with 13 bases in the middle. The CDR3 consists of 18 residues. TCR alpha and TCR beta cDNA libraries carrying sample barcodes and UMIs came from 5'RACE with constant-segment primers. In TCRdb, the 5' RACE reads were re-called with MiXCR into one record per CDR3 protein. The sample holds 400,000 to 550,000 distinct CDR3 sequences, around a quarter seen once. A word on this clonotype: The antigen remains undetermined.

The rearrangement links TRBV5-1 to TRBJ2-6, with D possibly being TRBD1 (5 bases). Sample: PBMCs or a T cell subset sorted from them (not recorded which). This TCR was sampled from an adult woman who had mild COVID-19 (a few samples of this study predate the infection). Cell type and time point are not known. CDR3 protein: CASSLGAGSYSGANVLTF. CDR3 DNA: TGCGCCAGCAGCTTGGGGGCAGGGTCCTACTCTGGGGCCAACGTCCTGACTTTC.